This T cell receptor beta chain comes out of a study of blood T cell repertoires in COVID-19. Whole-study context: Both acute and convalescent COVID-19 samples were obtained from the United States, Italy and Spain. From T cells, B-cell-depleted T cells, or PBMCs came the material, which was cDNA or gDNA.

Looked up from germline, CDR1 is SGHRS and CDR2 is YFSETQ. V lost 0 bases to trimming and J lost 4 bases; unmatched junction nucleotides: 4. This CDR3 is 15 amino acids long. Authors' processing steps: Scientists estimated how many nucleated cells there were by amplifying reference gene primers. Sequenced by immunoSEQ multiplex PCR; TCRdb stores in-frame clones only, minus some. Clone size and V and J calls were adopted from that table, with D and trimming inferred from the DNA. The table shows about 95,000 clones, with 70% to 85% occurring only once. The sample comprised peripheral blood. The receptor's source is a human donor in a cohort sampled during active COVID-19. The rearrangement uses TRBV5-1 and TRBJ1-5, with 7 bases matching TRBD1. The CDR3 DNA follows: TGCGCCAGCAGCTTGGGAGGGACAGAGAATCAGCCCCAGCATTTT. Translated: CASSLGGTENQPQHF.